This TCR beta chain stems from a study of T cell repertoires in aging, cancer and after chemotherapy (dated by TCRdb to between 2018 and 2021). Looking at the study overall: Donors spanned six age groups from 30 or younger to 70 or older, with at least three individuals per group. Peripheral blood TCR beta repertoires from healthy donors and cancer patients were profiled to examine immunoaging and T cell reconstitution after chemotherapy. Alongside some 100 healthy donors serving as a reference group, the cohort included roughly 220 cancer patients, of whom about 93 had hematological cancers and 120 to 130 had solid cancers. In the hematological group, the paired samples taken before and after chemotherapy came from chronic lymphocytic leukemia patients given fludarabine- or bendamustine-based regimens. The full dataset contained 7 million to 9.5 million TCR reads.

General study outcomes and caveats: Significantly lower blood TCR diversity and higher clonality were observed in untreated patients with hematological or solid cancers than in age-matched healthy donors. In healthy donors, the decline in TCR diversity with age was mainly due to loss of richness, whereas in cancer patients loss of evenness also played a role. An increase in median generation probability over the chemotherapy interval was observed in both cancer cohorts, suggesting that the repertoire was reconstituted through rebound thymic output. Hematological cancer patients had infiltration of lymphoid organs, and this infiltration may itself impair thymic emigration or peripheral T cell expansion. According to the authors, the repertoire data do not allow conclusions to be drawn about immunological memory after chemotherapy.

Rearranged TRB sequences spanning V, D and J segments were amplified in a multiplex touch-down PCR with a mixed TRB-A/B primer pool. Illumina adapters and sample indices were added to the amplicons in two consecutive PCR reactions performed with Phusion HS II polymerase. The amplicons were purified from gel with the NucleoSpin Gel and PCR Clean-up kit and then assessed with Qubit and an Agilent 2100 Bioanalyzer. Sequencing of the libraries was done on an Illumina MiSeq with paired-end, single-indexed 600-cycle runs. In the original analysis: TRB sequences were processed with MiXCR versions 2.12 and 3.0.5. Each unique CDR3 nucleotide sequence was treated as one clone, and only productive sequences with two or more reads were kept. Shannon diversity, evenness, clonality (one minus evenness), and alpha-parameterized diversity profiles from alpha 0 to 5 were included as repertoire metrics. Generation probabilities of clones in paired pre- and post-chemotherapy samples were computed with the IGoR algorithm. TCRdb redid the processing of the public reads, applying fastp at Q25 and MiXCR, and retained in-frame beta chains. Each record represents a unique CDR3 protein, reported with the most common genes and DNA among its rows. The authors' filters were not applied to this entry. This sample is represented by under 9,000 distinct CDR3 sequences; roughly 25% of them were singletons. The ten top clones hold 2.5% to 3% of the sample.

Only a few counts were recorded for this clonotype. Its target antigen remains unknown. The sample holds no much larger clone one base away, and base qualities are not on file. The germline ends are 12 bases apart after V is trimmed by 5 bases and J by 7 bases. Spanning cysteine to phenylalanine, the CDR3 consists of 13 amino acids. Only the CDR3 DNA is retained, 39 bases long and in frame from the first base. The germline V gene gives CDR1 as SGHRS and CDR2 as YFSETQ. TCR beta rearrangements were amplified from genomic DNA isolated from peripheral blood, not from sorted cells or RNA. The sample consisted of blood. The chain uses TRBV5-1 and TRBJ2-2; the D segment could be TRBD1, given 6 matching bases. The receptor was derived from a human donor with a blood cancer. The CDR3 here reads CASRPGAGGELFF. The DNA sequence is TGCGCCAGCAGACCAGGGGCGGGCGGGGAGCTGTTTTTT.